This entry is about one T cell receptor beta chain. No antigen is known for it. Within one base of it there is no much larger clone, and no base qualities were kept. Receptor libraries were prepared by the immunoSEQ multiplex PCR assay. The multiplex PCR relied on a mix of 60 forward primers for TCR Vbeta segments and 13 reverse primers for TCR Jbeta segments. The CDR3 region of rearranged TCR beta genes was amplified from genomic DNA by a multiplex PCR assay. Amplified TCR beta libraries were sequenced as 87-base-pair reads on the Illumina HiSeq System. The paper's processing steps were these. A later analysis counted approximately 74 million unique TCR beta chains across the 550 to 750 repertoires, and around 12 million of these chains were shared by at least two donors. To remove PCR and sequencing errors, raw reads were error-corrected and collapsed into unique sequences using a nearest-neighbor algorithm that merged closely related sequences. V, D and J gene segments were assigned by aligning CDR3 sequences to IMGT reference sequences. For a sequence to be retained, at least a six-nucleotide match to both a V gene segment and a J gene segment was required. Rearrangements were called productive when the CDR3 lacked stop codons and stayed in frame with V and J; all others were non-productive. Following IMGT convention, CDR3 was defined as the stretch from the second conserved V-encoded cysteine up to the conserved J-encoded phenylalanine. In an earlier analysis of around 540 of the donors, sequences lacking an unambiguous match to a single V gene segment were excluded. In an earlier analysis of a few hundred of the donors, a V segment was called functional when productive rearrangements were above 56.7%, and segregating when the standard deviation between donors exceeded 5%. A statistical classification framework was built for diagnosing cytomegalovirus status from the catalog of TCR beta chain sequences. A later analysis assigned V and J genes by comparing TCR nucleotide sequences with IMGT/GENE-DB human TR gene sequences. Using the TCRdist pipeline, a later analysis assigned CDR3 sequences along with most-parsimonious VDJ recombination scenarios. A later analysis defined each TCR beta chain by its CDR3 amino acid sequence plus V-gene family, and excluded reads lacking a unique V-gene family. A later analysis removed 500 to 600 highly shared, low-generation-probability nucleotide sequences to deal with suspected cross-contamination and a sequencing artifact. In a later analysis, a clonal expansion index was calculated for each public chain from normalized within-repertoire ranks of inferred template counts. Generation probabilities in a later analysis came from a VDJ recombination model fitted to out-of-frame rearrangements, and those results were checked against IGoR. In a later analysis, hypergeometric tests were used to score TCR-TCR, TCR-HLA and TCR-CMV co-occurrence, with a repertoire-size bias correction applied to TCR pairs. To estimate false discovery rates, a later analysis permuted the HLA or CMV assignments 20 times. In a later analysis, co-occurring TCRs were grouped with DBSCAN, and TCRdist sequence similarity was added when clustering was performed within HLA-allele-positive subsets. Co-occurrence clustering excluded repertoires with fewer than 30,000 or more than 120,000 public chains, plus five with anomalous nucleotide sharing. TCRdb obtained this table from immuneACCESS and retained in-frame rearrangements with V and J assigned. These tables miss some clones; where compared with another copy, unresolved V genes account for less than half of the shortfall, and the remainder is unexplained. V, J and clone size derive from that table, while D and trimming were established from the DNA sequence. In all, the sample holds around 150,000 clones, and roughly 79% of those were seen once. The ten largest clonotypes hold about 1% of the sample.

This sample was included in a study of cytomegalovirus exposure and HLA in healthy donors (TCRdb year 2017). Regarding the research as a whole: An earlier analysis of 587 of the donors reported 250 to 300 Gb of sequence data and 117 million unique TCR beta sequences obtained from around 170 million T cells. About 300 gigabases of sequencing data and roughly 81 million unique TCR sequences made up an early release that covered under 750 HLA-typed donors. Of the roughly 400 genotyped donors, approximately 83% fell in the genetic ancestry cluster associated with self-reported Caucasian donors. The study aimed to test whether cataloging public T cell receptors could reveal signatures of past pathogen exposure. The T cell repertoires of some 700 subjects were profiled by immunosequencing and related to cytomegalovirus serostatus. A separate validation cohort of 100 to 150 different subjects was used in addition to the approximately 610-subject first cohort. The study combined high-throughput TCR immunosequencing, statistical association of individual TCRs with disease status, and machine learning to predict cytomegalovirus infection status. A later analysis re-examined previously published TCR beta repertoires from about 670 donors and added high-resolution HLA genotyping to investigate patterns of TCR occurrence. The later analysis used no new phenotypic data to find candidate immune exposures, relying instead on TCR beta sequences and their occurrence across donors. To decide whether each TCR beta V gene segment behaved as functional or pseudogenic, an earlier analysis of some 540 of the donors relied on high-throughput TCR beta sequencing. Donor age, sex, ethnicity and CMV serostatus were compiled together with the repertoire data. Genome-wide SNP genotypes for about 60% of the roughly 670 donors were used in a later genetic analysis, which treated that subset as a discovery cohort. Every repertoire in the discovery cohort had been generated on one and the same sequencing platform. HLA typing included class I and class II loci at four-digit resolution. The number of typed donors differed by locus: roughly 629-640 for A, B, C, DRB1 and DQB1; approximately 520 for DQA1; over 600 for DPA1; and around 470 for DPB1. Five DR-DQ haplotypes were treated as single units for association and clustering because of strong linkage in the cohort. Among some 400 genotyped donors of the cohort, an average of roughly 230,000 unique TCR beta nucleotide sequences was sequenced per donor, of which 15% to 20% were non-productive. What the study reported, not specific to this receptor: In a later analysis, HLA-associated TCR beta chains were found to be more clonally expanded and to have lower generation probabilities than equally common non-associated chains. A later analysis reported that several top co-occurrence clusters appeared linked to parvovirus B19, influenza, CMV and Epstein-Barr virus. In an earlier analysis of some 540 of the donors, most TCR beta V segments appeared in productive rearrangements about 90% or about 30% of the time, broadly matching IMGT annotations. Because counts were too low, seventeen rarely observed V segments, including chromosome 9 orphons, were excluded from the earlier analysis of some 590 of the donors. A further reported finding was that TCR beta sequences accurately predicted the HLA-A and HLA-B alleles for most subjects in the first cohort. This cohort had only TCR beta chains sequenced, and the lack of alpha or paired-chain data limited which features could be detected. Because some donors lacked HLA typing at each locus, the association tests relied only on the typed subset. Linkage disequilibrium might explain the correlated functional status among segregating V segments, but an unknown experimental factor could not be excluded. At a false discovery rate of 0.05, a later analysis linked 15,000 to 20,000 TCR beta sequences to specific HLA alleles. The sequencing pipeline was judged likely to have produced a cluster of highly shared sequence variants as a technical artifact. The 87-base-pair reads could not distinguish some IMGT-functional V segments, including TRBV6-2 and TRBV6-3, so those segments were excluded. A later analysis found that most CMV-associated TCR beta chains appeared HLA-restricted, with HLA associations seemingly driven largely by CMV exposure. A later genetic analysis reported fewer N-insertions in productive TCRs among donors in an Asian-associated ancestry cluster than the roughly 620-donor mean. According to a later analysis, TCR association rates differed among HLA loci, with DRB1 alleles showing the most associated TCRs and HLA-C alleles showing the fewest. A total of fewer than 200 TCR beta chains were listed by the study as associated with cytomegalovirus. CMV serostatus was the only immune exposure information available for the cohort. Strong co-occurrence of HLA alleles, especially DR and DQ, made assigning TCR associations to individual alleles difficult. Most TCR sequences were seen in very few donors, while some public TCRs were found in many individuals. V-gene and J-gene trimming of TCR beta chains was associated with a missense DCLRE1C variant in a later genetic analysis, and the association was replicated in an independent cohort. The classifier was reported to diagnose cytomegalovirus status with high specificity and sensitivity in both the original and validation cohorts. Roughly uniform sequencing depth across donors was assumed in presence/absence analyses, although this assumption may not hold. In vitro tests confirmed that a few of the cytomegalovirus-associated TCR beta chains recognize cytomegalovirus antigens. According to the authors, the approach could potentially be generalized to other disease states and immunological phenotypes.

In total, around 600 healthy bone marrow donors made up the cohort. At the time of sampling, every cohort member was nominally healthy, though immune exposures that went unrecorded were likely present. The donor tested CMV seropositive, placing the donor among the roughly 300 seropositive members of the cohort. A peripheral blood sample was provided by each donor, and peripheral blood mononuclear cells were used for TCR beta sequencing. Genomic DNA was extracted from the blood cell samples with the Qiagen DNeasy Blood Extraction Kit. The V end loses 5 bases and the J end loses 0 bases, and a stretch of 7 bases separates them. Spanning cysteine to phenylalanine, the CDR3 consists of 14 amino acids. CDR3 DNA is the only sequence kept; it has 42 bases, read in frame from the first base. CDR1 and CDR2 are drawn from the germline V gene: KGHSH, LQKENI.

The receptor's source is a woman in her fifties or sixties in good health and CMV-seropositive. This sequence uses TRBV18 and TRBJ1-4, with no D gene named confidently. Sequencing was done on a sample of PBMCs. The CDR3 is CASSRGATNEKLFF. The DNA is TGTGCCAGCTCAAGAGGCGCAACTAATGAAAAACTGTTTTTT.